Presented here are 14 T cell receptor beta chains from one specimen sequenced in a study of T-cell memory formation after mild COVID-19. In TCRdb, the 5' RACE reads were re-called with MiXCR into one record per CDR3 protein. The sample comprises over 350,000 distinct CDR3 sequences, roughly 15% of which are singletons, and 20% to 25% rests with the top ten. The sample consisted of PBMCs or a T cell subset sorted from them (not recorded which). The receptors were sampled from a man between 18 and 35 years old who had mild COVID-19 (a few samples of this study predate the infection). Cell type and time point are not known.

The chain employs TRBV7-2 and TRBJ1-5; D gene uncertain. The V end lost 0 bases, the J end lost 7 bases, and 7 bases lay between the germline ends. The germline gives CDR1 SGHTA, CDR2 FQGNSA. CDR3 length: 13 residues. Here the CDR3 reads CASSLALQQPQHF. For the CDR3, the DNA is TGTGCCAGCAGCTTAGCGCTGCAACAGCCCCAGCATTTT.

This chain connects TRBV7-9 to TRBJ1-4; no clear D. The CDR3 is 17 amino acids. V lost 2 bases to trimming and J lost 0 bases, with 13 bases between them. Germline values: CDR1 SEHNR, CDR2 FQNEAQ (reference sequence). The CDR3 DNA is TGTGCCAGCAGCTTAATCCGCGGGATAGCAACTAATGAAAAACTGTTTTTT. Translation: CASSLIRGIATNEKLFF.

This clonotype was observed a handful of times. The chain has TRBV5-1 and TRBJ2-1; 13 nucleotides agree with TRBD2. After removal of 3 bases from V and 0 bases from J, the junction contained 6 bases not matched to a gene. Per germline, CDR1 SGHRS and CDR2 YFSETQ. CDR3 length: 18 residues. CDR3 in DNA: TGCGCCAGCAGCTCTCCGACTAGCGGGGGGCCCTCCTACAATGAGCAGTTCTTC. This translates into CASSSPTSGGPSYNEQFF.

This clonotype was seen a handful of times. The V gene is TRBV5-5, the J gene TRBJ2-3; D unclear. The CDR3 is made up of 11 amino acids. The germline gives CDR1 SGHKS, CDR2 YYEKEE (reference sequence). V lost 4 bases to trimming and J lost 7 bases, with 7 bases between them. CDR3 amino acids: CASSLENTQYF. CDR3 DNA sequence: TGTGCCAGCAGCCTGGAGAATACGCAGTATTTT.

The genes are TRBV15 and TRBJ2-5; 11 bases agree with TRBD2. J gave up 4 bases and V 5 bases, and 9 bases lay outside the gene matches. This CDR3 comprises 16 residues. Germline values: CDR1 LNHNV, CDR2 YYDKDF (reference sequence). This CDR3 is CATSARLAGWRETQYF. The DNA for the CDR3 is TGTGCCACCAGCGCACGACTAGCGGGGTGGAGAGAGACCCAGTACTTC.

This clonotype was picked up a small number of times. The rearrangement joins TRBV9 to TRBJ2-2; TRBD2 matches at 9 bases. This CDR3 has 20 residues. The V segment lost 4 bases and the J segment 0 bases; nucleotides outside the gene matches: 16. Germline CDR1 and CDR2: SGDLS and YYNGEE. CDR3 sequence: CASSQRRVERGASNTGELFF. CDR3 nucleotide sequence: TGTGCCAGCAGCCAGCGAAGGGTCGAGCGGGGGGCCTCGAACACCGGGGAGCTGTTTTTT.

The chain employs TRBV28 and TRBJ2-5; 7 positions agree with TRBD1. V was pared by 5 bases and J by 6 bases, with 15 bases of the junction left unmatched. CDR1 and CDR2 from the germline V gene are MDHEN and SYDVKM. The CDR3 covers 16 residues. CDR3 bases: TGTGCCAGCAGTGAGCCCTCGTTCGACAGGGCCAAGACCCAGTACTTC. Translation: CASSEPSFDRAKTQYF.

The V gene is TRBV4-2, the J gene TRBJ2-5; TRBD1 is a possible D gene (6 bases). Germline V gene data show CDR1 as LGHNA and CDR2 as YNFKEQ. V lost 0 bases, J lost 5 bases, and 10 bases lay in between. The CDR3 runs 14 residues. CDR3 sequence reads: CASSQDGQGETQYF. The CDR3 coding sequence is TGTGCCAGCAGCCAAGATGGCCAGGGGGAGACCCAGTACTTC.

This clonotype was detected only a few times. V and J are TRBV5-1 and TRBJ1-4; 7 bases are a match to TRBD1. Germline V gene sequence: CDR1 SGHRS, CDR2 YFSETQ. The CDR3 sequence is 15 residues long. With 3 bases clipped from V and 7 bases from J, the junction kept 9 bases outside the gene matches. DNA for the CDR3: TGCGCCAGCAGCTACTCTGTAGGGGGCAGTGAAAAACTGTTTTTT. Translated: CASSYSVGGSEKLFF.

The rearrangement uses TRBV6-5 and TRBJ1-2; no clear D gene. CDR3 length: 15 residues. The V end was cut by 1 base, the J end by 2 bases, with 11 bases between. Per the germline V gene, CDR1 is MNHEY and CDR2 is SVGAGI. Here the CDR3 DNA reads TGTGCCAGCAGTTACTGGGCAGGATCCAACTATGGCTACACCTTC. Encoded protein: CASSYWAGSNYGYTF.

The genes are TRBV7-9 and TRBJ2-3; D is ambiguous. V was clipped by 2 bases and J by 6 bases, with 6 bases between them. Germline CDR1 reads SEHNR; CDR2 reads FQNEAQ (reference sequence). This CDR3 has 12 residues. The DNA of the CDR3 is TGTGCCAGCAGCTTAAAGTGGGATACGCAGTATTTT. It is translated as CASSLKWDTQYF.

In this sample, this clonotype turned up a few times. The chain has TRBV6-6 and TRBJ1-1; TRBD1 is a possible D gene (5 bases). The germline V gene has CDR1 MNHNY and CDR2 SVGAGI (reference sequence). CDR3 length: 15 amino acids. Trimming took off 6 bases at V and 4 bases at J, with 18 bases between the two ends. This CDR3 reads CASRLNSGGTTEAFF. The CDR3 region has the DNA TGTGCCAGCAGGCTTAACTCCGGGGGGACCACTGAAGCTTTCTTT.

This clonotype was seen more than once but under ten times. The chain has TRBV20-1 and TRBJ2-5; D gene ambiguous. Germline V gene sequence: CDR1 DFQATT, CDR2 SNEGSKA (reference sequence). This CDR3 spans 12 amino acids. Trimming left V 7 bases short and J 2 bases short, with 11 bases between. As DNA, the CDR3 is TGCAGTGGCCTTTACGGGCAAGAGACCCAGTACTTC. As protein: CSGLYGQETQYF.

This clonotype was found a few times. The chain joins TRBV5-1 to TRBJ2-3; D could derive from TRBD1 or TRBD2 (5 bases each). Germline V gene lookup returns CDR1 SGHRS and CDR2 YFSETQ. The CDR3 runs 14 residues. V was clipped by 7 bases and J by 4 bases, with 16 bases between them. CDR3 bases: TGCGCCAGCTCCAGGGACCCTCCTCCAGATACGCAGTATTTT. Translated: CASSRDPPPDTQYF.